This entry concerns a single T cell receptor (beta chain). Its specificity is not known. The record originates from a study of OX40 agonist ivuxolimab in advanced cancers. Background on the study: The study treated patients with ivuxolimab, an agonistic anti-OX40 (CD134) antibody. Patients in dose escalation had liver, melanoma, kidney or head and neck cancers. Whole-study results and caveats: Averaging showed that CD8+ T cells had more expanded clones than CD4+ did. Certain nonresponders additionally had low normalized T-cell clonal expansion.

Clones were read by immunoSEQ multiplex PCR, and TCRdb kept only the in-frame ones, dropping some. In the table there are roughly 90,000 clones, under 95% of which are singletons. CDR3 size: 14 residues. The V and J ends lost 7 bases and 3 bases, in that order; junction bases with no gene match: 5. Germline V gene sequence: CDR1 LGHNT, CDR2 FRNRAP. Sample: CD4+ or CD8+ T cells sorted from blood, taken in a trial of the OX40 agonist ivuxolimab. This TCR came from an adult with an advanced solid tumor such as melanoma, head and neck, liver or kidney cancer. The chain couples TRBV12-5 to TRBJ2-3; TRBD1 matches 9 bases. CDR3 protein: CASAPGQGTDTQYF. CDR3 nucleotide sequence: TGTGCTAGTGCCCCGGGACAGGGAACAGATACGCAGTATTTT.